The rows below give T cell receptor beta chains drawn from one sample of a study of T cell clones after liver transplantation. The assay was immunoSEQ multiplex PCR, and TCRdb's table has in-frame clones only and misses some. The top ten hold about 2.5% of the sample, which has tens of thousands of clones, 90% seen once. Sequenced here: CD4+ T cells from blood, sampled before liver transplant. The receptors were gathered from a human donor who received a liver transplant. CDR3s include the opening cysteine and the closing phenylalanine or tryptophan. Fields, in order: CDR3 DNA, CDR3 protein, V gene, J gene, clone size, D gene. A D gene is named only where the DNA matches it firmly. Part of the rows lack a size; the others show once, few, many or a class for expanded clones.

cdr3_nt: TGTGCCAGCAGCCAAGAAGGAGGGCGTAATGCGGGCAATGAGCAGTTCTTC; cdr3_aa: CASSQEGGRNAGNEQFF; v_call: TRBV4-2; j_call: TRBJ2-1; clone_size: -; d_call: -
cdr3_nt: TGTGCCAGCTCACCGAGGGACAGGGGAAATGAAAAACTGTTTTTT; cdr3_aa: CASSPRDRGNEKLFF; v_call: TRBV18; j_call: TRBJ1-4; clone_size: once; d_call: TRBD1
cdr3_nt: TGTGCTAGTGGCCCTGGCGGGGCGGCAGATACGCAGTATTTT; cdr3_aa: CASGPGGAADTQYF; v_call: TRBV12-5; j_call: TRBJ2-3; clone_size: -; d_call: -
cdr3_nt: TGTGCCAGCAGCTTGAGCCGGATGAACACTGAAGCTTTCTTT; cdr3_aa: CASSLSRMNTEAFF; v_call: TRBV5-8; j_call: TRBJ1-1; clone_size: -; d_call: -
cdr3_nt: TGTGCCAGCAGTGACAATCCACCGGGACCCGCCCGAAGAAATGAGCAGTTCTTC; cdr3_aa: CASSDNPPGPARRNEQFF; v_call: TRBV2; j_call: TRBJ2-1; clone_size: -; d_call: -
cdr3_nt: TGCGCCAGCAGCTGGACAGGGGGCGCATCTGGAAACACCATATATTTT; cdr3_aa: CASSWTGGASGNTIYF; v_call: TRBV5-1; j_call: TRBJ1-3; clone_size: -; d_call: TRBD1
cdr3_nt: TGCAGTGCTAGCCCTCTCTACGAGCAGTACTTC; cdr3_aa: CSASPLYEQYF; v_call: TRBV20-1; j_call: TRBJ2-7; clone_size: -; d_call: -
cdr3_nt: TGTGCCAGCAGCTACGCAGGGGAAGGCGACACTGAAGCTTTCTTT; cdr3_aa: CASSYAGEGDTEAFF; v_call: TRBV11-2; j_call: TRBJ1-1; clone_size: -; d_call: -
cdr3_nt: TGTGCCATCAATGACAACTATGGCTACACCTTC; cdr3_aa: CAINDNYGYTF; v_call: TRBV10-3; j_call: TRBJ1-2; clone_size: -; d_call: -
cdr3_nt: TGTGCCAGCAGCACCTTGAGGGGGGCTAGCCCCGGGGAGCTGTTTTTT; cdr3_aa: CASSTLRGASPGELFF; v_call: TRBV11-2; j_call: TRBJ2-2; clone_size: -; d_call: -
cdr3_nt: TGTGCCAGCAGCCCTCGGACTAGCGGAACCTCCTACAATGAGCAGTTCTTC; cdr3_aa: CASSPRTSGTSYNEQFF; v_call: TRBV9; j_call: TRBJ2-1; clone_size: -; d_call: TRBD2
cdr3_nt: TGTGCCAGCAGCTTAAATCGGGGGCTAGACTATGGCTACACCTTC; cdr3_aa: CASSLNRGLDYGYTF; v_call: TRBV7-9; j_call: TRBJ1-2; clone_size: -; d_call: -
cdr3_nt: TGTGCCAGCAGTTCCAGCGGAAGCACAGATACGCAGTATTTT; cdr3_aa: CASSSSGSTDTQYF; v_call: TRBV28; j_call: TRBJ2-3; clone_size: -; d_call: -
cdr3_nt: TGTGCCAGCAGTAACTCCTACGAGCAGTACTTC; cdr3_aa: CASSNSYEQYF; v_call: TRBV6-1; j_call: TRBJ2-7; clone_size: once; d_call: -
cdr3_nt: TGTGCCAGCAGTCTTAGACAGGGCGGGCAGCCCCAGCATTTT; cdr3_aa: CASSLRQGGQPQHF; v_call: TRBV28; j_call: TRBJ1-5; clone_size: once; d_call: TRBD1
cdr3_nt: TGTGCCATCAATGGCGGGGGGTCGAAGACAGATACGCAGTATTTT; cdr3_aa: CAINGGGSKTDTQYF; v_call: TRBV10-3; j_call: TRBJ2-3; clone_size: -; d_call: TRBD2
cdr3_nt: TGTGCCAGTAGGGGCCGGCAGGGCCATAGCAATCAGCCCCAGCATTTT; cdr3_aa: CASRGRQGHSNQPQHF; v_call: TRBV19; j_call: TRBJ1-5; clone_size: few; d_call: -
cdr3_nt: TGCAGCGTTGATGAACTAGCGGGAGATACGCAGTATTTT; cdr3_aa: CSVDELAGDTQYF; v_call: TRBV29-1; j_call: TRBJ2-3; clone_size: -; d_call: TRBD2
cdr3_nt: TGTGCCAGCAGCGGGGGGCTAGCGGTGGGAGAGCAGTACTTC; cdr3_aa: CASSGGLAVGEQYF; v_call: TRBV27; j_call: TRBJ2-7; clone_size: -; d_call: -
cdr3_nt: TGTGCCAGCACCCGGGTCGGCGGGGACAATGAGCAGTTCTTC; cdr3_aa: CASTRVGGDNEQFF; v_call: TRBV5-4; j_call: TRBJ2-1; clone_size: once; d_call: -
cdr3_nt: TGTGCCAGCAGTGTAGGCGATACGCAGTATTTT; cdr3_aa: CASSVGDTQYF; v_call: TRBV2; j_call: TRBJ2-3; clone_size: -; d_call: -
cdr3_nt: TGTGCCAGCAGTTTATTCGGCGGGACCGGGGCCCAGTACTTC; cdr3_aa: CASSLFGGTGAQYF; v_call: TRBV28; j_call: TRBJ2-5; clone_size: -; d_call: -
cdr3_nt: TGTGCCAGCAGCGTAGCCGGTAGCATCGCCTACAATGAGCAGTTCTTC; cdr3_aa: CASSVAGSIAYNEQFF; v_call: TRBV9; j_call: TRBJ2-1; clone_size: once; d_call: -
cdr3_nt: TGTGCCAGCAGCCCACACTCGACACTCTCCTCCTCTGGGGCCAACGTCCTGACTTTC; cdr3_aa: CASSPHSTLSSSGANVLTF; v_call: TRBV11-3; j_call: TRBJ2-6; clone_size: -; d_call: -
cdr3_nt: TGTGCCAGCAGCAGGGACAGATCCTACGAGCAGTACTTC; cdr3_aa: CASSRDRSYEQYF; v_call: TRBV7-6; j_call: TRBJ2-7; clone_size: -; d_call: TRBD1
cdr3_nt: TGTGCCAGCAGCTCGGACAGGCAGGAGACCCAGTACTTC; cdr3_aa: CASSSDRQETQYF; v_call: TRBV5-8; j_call: TRBJ2-5; clone_size: -; d_call: TRBD1
cdr3_nt: TGTGCCAGCAGCTACCAAGAGACCCAGTACTTC; cdr3_aa: CASSYQETQYF; v_call: TRBV7-6; j_call: TRBJ2-5; clone_size: -; d_call: -
cdr3_nt: TGCGCCAGCAGCCAAGAGGTCGCTAACTGGAACACTGAAGCTTTCTTT; cdr3_aa: CASSQEVANWNTEAFF; v_call: TRBV4-1; j_call: TRBJ1-1; clone_size: -; d_call: -
cdr3_nt: TGTGCCAGCAGTGACGATCGCGGGACGTCGGGAAACACCATATATTTT; cdr3_aa: CASSDDRGTSGNTIYF; v_call: TRBV2; j_call: TRBJ1-3; clone_size: -; d_call: -